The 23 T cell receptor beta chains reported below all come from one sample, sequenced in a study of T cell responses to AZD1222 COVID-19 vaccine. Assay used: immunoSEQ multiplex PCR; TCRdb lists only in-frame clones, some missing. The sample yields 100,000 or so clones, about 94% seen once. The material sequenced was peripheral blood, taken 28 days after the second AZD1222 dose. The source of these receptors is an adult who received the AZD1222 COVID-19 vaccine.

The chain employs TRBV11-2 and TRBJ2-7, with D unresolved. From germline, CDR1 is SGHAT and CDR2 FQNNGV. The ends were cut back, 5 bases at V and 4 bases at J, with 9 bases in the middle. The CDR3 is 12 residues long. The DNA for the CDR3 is TGTGCCAGCAGCACGGGCCTTTACGAGCAGTACTTC. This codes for CASSTGLYEQYF.

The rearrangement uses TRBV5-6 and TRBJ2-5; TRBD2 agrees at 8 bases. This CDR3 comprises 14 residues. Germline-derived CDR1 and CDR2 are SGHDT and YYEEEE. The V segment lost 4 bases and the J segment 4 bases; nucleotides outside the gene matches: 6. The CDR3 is CASSPRGGIETQYF. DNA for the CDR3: TGTGCCAGCAGCCCTCGGGGGGGGATAGAGACCCAGTACTTC. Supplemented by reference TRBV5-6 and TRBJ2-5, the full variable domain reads DAGVTQSPTHLIKTRGQQVTLRCSPKSGHDTVSWYQQALGQGPQFIFQYYEEEERQRGNFPDRFSGHQFPNYSSELNVNALLLGDSALYLCASSPRGGIETQYFGPGTRLLVL.

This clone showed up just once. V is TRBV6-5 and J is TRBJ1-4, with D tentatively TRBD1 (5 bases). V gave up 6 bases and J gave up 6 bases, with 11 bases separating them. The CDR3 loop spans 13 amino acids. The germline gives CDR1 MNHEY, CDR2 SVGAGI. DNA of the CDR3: TGTGCCAGCAGGAGGCCGGGGGATGAAAAACTGTTTTTT. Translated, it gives CASRRPGDEKLFF.

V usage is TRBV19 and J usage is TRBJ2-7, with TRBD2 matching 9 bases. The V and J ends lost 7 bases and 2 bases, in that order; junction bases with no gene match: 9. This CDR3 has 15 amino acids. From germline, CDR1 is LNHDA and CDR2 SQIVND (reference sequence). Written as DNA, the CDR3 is TGTGCCAGTACCCCGAGGGCTAGCGGGGCCTACGAGCAGTACTTC. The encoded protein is CASTPRASGAYEQYF.

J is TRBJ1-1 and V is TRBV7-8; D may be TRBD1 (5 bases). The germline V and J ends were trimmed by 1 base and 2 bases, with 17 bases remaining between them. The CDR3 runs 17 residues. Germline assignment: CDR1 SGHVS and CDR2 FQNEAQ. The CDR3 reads CASSLESPRVPNTEAFF. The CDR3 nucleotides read TGTGCCAGCAGCTTAGAAAGCCCCAGGGTACCAAACACTGAAGCTTTCTTT.

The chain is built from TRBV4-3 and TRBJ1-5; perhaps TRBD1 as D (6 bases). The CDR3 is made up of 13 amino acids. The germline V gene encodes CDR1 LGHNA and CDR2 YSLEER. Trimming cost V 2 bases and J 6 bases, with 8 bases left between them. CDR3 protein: CASSQFRGQPQHF. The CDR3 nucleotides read TGCGCCAGCAGCCAATTCAGGGGTCAGCCCCAGCATTTT.

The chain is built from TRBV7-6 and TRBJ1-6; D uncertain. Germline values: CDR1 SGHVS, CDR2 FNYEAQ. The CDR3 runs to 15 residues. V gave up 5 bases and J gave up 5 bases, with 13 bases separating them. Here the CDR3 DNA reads TGTGCCAGCAGCGCTAGTGTCCAGAATAATTCACCCCTCCACTTT. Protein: CASSASVQNNSPLHF. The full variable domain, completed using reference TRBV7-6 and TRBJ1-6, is GAGVSQSPRYKVTKRGQDVALRCDPISGHVSLYWYRQALGQGPEFLTYFNYEAQQDKSGLPNDRFSAERPEGSISTLTIQRTEQRDSAMYRCASSASVQNNSPLHFGNGTRLTVT.

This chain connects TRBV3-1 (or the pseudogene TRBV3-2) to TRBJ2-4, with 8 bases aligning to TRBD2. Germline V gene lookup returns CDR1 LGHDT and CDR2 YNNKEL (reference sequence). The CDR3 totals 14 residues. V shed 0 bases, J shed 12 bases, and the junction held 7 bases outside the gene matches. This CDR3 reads CASSQDPGLGTQYF. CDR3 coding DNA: TGTGCCAGCAGCCAAGACCCGGGACTAGGAACTCAGTACTTC.

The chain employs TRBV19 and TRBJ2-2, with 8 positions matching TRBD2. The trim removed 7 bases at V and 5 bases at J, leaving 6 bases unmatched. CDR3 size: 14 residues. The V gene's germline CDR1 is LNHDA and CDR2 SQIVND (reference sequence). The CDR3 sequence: CASNPGGGTGELFF. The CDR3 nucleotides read TGTGCCAGTAACCCCGGGGGGGGGACCGGGGAGCTGTTTTTT.

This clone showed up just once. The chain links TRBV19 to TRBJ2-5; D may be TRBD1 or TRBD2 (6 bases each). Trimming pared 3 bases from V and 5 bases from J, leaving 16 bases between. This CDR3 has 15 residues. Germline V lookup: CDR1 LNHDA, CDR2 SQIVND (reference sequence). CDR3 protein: CASSMWGADSETQYF. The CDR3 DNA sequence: TGTGCCAGTAGTATGTGGGGGGCCGACTCCGAGACCCAGTACTTC.

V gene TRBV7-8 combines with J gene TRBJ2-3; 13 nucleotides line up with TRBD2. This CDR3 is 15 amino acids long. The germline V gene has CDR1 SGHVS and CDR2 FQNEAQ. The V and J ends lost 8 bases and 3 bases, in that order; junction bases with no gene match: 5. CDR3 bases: TGTGCCAGCGGGACTAGCGGGGTTGAAACAGATACGCAGTATTTT. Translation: CASGTSGVETDTQYF.

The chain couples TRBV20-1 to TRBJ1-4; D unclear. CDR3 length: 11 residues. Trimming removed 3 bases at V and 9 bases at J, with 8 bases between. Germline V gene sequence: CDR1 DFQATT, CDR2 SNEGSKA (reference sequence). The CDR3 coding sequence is TGCAGTGCTAGTGACCGACAAAAACTGTTTTTT. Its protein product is CSASDRQKLFF.

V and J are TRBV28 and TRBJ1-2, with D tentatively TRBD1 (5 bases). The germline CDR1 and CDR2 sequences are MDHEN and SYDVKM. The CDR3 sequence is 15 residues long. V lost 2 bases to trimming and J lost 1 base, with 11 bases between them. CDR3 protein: CASSLIQGLNYGYTF. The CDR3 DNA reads TGTGCCAGCAGTTTAATCCAGGGCCTTAACTATGGCTACACCTTC.

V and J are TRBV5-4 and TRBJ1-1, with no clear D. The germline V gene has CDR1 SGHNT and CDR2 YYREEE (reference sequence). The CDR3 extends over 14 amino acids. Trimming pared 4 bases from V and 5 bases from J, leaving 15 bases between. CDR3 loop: CASSPVGRATEAFF. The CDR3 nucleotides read TGTGCCAGCAGCCCCGTTGGGAGGGCGACTGAAGCTTTCTTT.

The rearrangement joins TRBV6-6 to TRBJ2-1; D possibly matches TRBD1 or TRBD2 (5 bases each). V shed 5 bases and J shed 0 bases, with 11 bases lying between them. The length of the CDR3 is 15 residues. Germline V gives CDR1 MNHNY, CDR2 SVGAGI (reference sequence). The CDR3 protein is CASSPPGSSYNEQFF. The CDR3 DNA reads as TGTGCCAGCAGTCCCCCAGGGAGCTCCTACAATGAGCAGTTCTTC.

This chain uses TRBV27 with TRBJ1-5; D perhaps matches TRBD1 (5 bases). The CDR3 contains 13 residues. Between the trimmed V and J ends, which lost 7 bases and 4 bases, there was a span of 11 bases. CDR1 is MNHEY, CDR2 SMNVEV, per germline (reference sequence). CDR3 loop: CASKDSVNQPQHF. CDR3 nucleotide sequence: TGTGCCAGCAAAGACAGTGTGAATCAGCCCCAGCATTTT.

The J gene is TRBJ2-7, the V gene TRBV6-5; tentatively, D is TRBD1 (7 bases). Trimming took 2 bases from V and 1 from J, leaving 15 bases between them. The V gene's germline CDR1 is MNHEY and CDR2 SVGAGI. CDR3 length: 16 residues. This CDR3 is CASSYAGQSPSYEQYF. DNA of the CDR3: TGTGCCAGCAGTTACGCGGGACAGAGTCCTTCCTACGAGCAGTACTTC.

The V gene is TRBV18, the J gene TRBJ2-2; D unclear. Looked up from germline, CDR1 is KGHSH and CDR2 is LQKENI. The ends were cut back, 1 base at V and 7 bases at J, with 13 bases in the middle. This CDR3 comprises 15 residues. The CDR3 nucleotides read TGTGCCAGCTCACCACAAGGGCCGATGAGCGGGGAGCTGTTTTTT. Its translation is CASSPQGPMSGELFF.

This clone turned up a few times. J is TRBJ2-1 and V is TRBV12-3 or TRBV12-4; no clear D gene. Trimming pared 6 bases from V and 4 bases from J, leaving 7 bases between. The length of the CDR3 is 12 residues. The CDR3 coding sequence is TGTGCCAGCAGCCCTAATTACAATGAGCAGTTCTTC. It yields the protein CASSPNYNEQFF.

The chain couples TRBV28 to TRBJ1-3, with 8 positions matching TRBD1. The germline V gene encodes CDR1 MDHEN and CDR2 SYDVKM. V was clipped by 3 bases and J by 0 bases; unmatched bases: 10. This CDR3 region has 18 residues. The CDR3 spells CASSLVPPGTGSGNTIYF. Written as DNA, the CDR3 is TGTGCCAGCAGTTTGGTCCCCCCCGGGACAGGCTCTGGAAACACCATATATTTT.

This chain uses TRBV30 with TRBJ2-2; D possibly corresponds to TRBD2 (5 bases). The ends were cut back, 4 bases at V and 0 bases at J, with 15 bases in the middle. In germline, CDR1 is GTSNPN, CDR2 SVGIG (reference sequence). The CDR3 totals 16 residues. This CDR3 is CAWKWGLDSNTGELFF. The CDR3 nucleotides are TGTGCCTGGAAATGGGGTCTGGACTCGAACACCGGGGAGCTGTTTTTT. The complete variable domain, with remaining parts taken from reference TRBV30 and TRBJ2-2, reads SQTIHQWPATLVQPVGSPLSLECTVEGTSNPNLYWYRQAAGRGLQLLFYSVGIGQISSEVPQNLSASRPQDRQFILSSKKLLLSDSGFYLCAWKWGLDSNTGELFFGEGSRLTVL.

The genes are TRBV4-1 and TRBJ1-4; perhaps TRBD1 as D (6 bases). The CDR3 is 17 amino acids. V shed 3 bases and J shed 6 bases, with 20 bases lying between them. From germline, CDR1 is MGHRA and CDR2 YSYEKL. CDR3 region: CASSHNPMKDRDEKLFF. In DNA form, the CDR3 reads TGCGCCAGCAGCCACAACCCTATGAAGGACAGAGATGAAAAACTGTTTTTT.

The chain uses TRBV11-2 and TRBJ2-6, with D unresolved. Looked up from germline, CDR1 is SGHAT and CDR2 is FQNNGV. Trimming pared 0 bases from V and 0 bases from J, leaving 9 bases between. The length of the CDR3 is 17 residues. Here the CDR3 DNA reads TGTGCCAGCAGCTTAGATCGGGCAGGCTCTGGGGCCAACGTCCTGACTTTC. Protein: CASSLDRAGSGANVLTF.